The 6 T cell receptor beta chains reported below all come from one sample, sequenced in a study of blood T cell repertoires in COVID-19. Produced via immunoSEQ multiplex PCR; TCRdb's table is partial and in-frame only. The sample holds under 250,000 clones, around 83% seen once. Sequencing was performed on PBMCs or T cells enriched from blood (not recorded which). The origin of the receptors is a woman between 40 and 55 years old with acute COVID-19.

This clone was observed a few times. V usage is TRBV7-6 and J usage is TRBJ2-1; D possibly corresponds to TRBD2 (6 bases). The CDR3 loop spans 21 amino acids. In germline, CDR1 is SGHVS, CDR2 FNYEAQ. The V end lost 5 bases, the J end lost 5 bases, and 34 bases lay between the germline ends. CDR3 loop: CASSPTISRLLSWEAHNEQFF. DNA of the CDR3: TGTGCCAGCAGCCCAACGATCTCACGACTCCTGAGCTGGGAGGCTCACAATGAGCAGTTCTTC.

This clone was seen a handful of times. The rearrangement uses TRBV5-5 and TRBJ2-5, with a weak D call TRBD1 (6 bases). This CDR3 has 15 amino acids. Between the trimmed V and J ends, which lost 2 bases and 2 bases, there was a span of 13 bases. Germline CDR1 and CDR2: SGHKS and YYEKEE (reference sequence). The CDR3 coding sequence is TGTGCCAGCAGCTTCTCAACCGGGACACAAGAGACCCAGTACTTC. This codes for CASSFSTGTQETQYF.

V and J are TRBV5-4 and TRBJ2-1, with 10 positions matching TRBD1. V dropped 2 bases and J dropped 8; count of bases not matched to a gene: 10. CDR1 and CDR2 (germline): SGHNT, YYREEE (reference sequence). CDR3 length: 16 amino acids. CDR3 in DNA: TGTGCCAGCAGCTTCGCTCCGGGACAGGGGAATGATGAGCAGTTCTTC. It codes for CASSFAPGQGNDEQFF.

This sequence joins TRBV6-2 or TRBV6-3 and TRBJ2-1; TRBD1 matches at 9 bases. With V trimmed by 0 bases and J by 6 bases, 0 bases remained unmatched. Germline CDR1 reads MNHEY; CDR2 reads SVGEGT. The CDR3 is 14 residues long. The CDR3, as DNA: TGTGCCAGCAGTTACTCGACAGGGGGCAATGAGCAGTTCTTC. This encodes CASSYSTGGNEQFF.

This rearrangement joins TRBV28 to TRBJ2-7; tentatively, D is TRBD1 (8 bases). Germline-derived CDR1 and CDR2 are MDHEN and SYDVKM. The length of the CDR3 is 16 residues. V lost 6 bases and J 2 bases, leaving 20 bases between the germline ends. The CDR3 region has the DNA TGTGCCAGCAGGCTGGGGGGAGGGACAGGCCCCTACGAGCAGTACTTC. This translates into CASRLGGGTGPYEQYF.

This chain joins TRBV11-2 and TRBJ2-1; 9 positions match TRBD2. Germline V gives CDR1 SGHAT, CDR2 FQNNGV. This CDR3 is built from 16 residues. Trimming cost V 1 base and J 0 bases; bases outside gene matches: 1. The CDR3 DNA reads TGTGCCAGCAGCTTAGGGGGACTAGCCTCCTACAATGAGCAGTTCTTC. It translates to CASSLGGLASYNEQFF.